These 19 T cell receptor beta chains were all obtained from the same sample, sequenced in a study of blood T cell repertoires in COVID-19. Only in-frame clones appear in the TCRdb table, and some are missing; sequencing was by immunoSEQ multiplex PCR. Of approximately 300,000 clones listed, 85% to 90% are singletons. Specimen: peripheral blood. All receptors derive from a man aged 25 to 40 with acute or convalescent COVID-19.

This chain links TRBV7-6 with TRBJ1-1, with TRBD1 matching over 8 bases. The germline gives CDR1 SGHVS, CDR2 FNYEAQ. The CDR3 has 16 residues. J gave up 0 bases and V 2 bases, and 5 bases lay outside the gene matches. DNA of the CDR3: TGTGCCAGCAGCTTAACTAGGGACAGGTTGAACACTGAAGCTTTCTTT. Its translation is CASSLTRDRLNTEAFF.

The CDR3 protein is CASGLATVAGMETQYF. As DNA, the CDR3 is TGTGCTAGTGGTTTGGCTACCGTCGCAGGGATGGAGACCCAGTACTTC. The chain links TRBV12-5 to TRBJ2-5; tentatively, D is TRBD1 (5 bases). V lost 1 base to trimming and J lost 5 bases, with 17 bases between them. The germline CDR1 and CDR2 sequences are LGHNT and FRNRAP. The CDR3 spans 16 residues.

The CDR3 region has the DNA TGTGCCAGCAGTGAGCAAGGAGATAACACTGAAGCTTTCTTT. Translating it yields CASSEQGDNTEAFF. The chain recombines TRBV6-1 with TRBJ1-1; D is unclear. The CDR3 extends over 14 amino acids. The germline V gene has CDR1 MNHNS and CDR2 SASEGT. V was trimmed by 3 bases and J by 2 bases, leaving 10 bases between them.

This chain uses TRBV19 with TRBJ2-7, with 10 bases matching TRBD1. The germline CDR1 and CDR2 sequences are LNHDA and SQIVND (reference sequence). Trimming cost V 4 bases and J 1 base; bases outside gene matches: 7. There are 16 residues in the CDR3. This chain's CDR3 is CASSSTPGQGSYEQYF. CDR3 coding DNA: TGTGCCAGTAGTAGTACTCCGGGACAGGGGTCCTACGAGCAGTACTTC.

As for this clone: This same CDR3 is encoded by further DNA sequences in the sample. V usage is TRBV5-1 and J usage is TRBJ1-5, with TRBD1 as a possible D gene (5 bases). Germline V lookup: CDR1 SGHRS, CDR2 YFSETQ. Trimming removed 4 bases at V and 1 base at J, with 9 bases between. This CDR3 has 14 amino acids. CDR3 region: CASSPGQSNQPQHF. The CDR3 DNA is TGCGCCAGCAGCCCAGGACAAAGCAATCAGCCCCAGCATTTT. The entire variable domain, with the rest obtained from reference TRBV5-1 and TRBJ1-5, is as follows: KAGVTQTPRYLIKTRGQQVTLSCSPISGHRSVSWYQQTPGQGLQFLFEYFSETQRNKGNFPGRFSGRQFSNSRSEMNVSTLELGDSALYLCASSPGQSNQPQHFGDGTRLSIL.

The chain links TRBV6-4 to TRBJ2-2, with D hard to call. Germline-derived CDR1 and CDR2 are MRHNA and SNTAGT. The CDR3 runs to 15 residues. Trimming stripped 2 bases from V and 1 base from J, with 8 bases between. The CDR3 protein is CASSDHGGNTGELFF. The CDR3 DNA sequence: TGTGCCAGCAGTGACCATGGCGGGAACACCGGGGAGCTGTTTTTT.

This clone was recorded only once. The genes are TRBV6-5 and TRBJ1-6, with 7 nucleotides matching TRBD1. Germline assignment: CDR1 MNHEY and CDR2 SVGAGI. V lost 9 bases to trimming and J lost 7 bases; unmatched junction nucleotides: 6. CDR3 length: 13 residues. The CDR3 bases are TGTGCCAGACTACAGGGGAGGAATTCACCCCTCCACTTT. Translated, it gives CARLQGRNSPLHF.

CDR3 nucleotide sequence: TGCGCCAGCAGCACAGACGGTGCCTATGGCTACACCTTC. Translated, it gives CASSTDGAYGYTF. The rearrangement links TRBV5-1 to TRBJ1-2, with D hard to call. V dropped 4 bases and J dropped 4 bases, with 11 bases sitting between them. Per germline, CDR1 SGHRS and CDR2 YFSETQ. This CDR3 region has 13 residues. The full variable domain, with the rest looked up from reference TRBV5-1 and TRBJ1-2, is KAGVTQTPRYLIKTRGQQVTLSCSPISGHRSVSWYQQTPGQGLQFLFEYFSETQRNKGNFPGRFSGRQFSNSRSEMNVSTLELGDSALYLCASSTDGAYGYTFGSGTRLTVV.

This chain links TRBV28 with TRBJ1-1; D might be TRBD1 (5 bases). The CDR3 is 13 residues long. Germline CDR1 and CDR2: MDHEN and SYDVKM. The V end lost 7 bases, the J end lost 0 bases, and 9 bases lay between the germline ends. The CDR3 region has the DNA TGTGCCAGCAAGGGGCAGCTGAACACTGAAGCTTTCTTT. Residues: CASKGQLNTEAFF.

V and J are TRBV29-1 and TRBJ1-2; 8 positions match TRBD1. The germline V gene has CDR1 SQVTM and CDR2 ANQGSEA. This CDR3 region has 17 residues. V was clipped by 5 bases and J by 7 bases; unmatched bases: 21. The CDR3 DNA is TGCAGCGTTTCGAAGGGGGGACAGGCAAGACTCGCTAGTGGCTACACCTTC. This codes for CSVSKGGQARLASGYTF.

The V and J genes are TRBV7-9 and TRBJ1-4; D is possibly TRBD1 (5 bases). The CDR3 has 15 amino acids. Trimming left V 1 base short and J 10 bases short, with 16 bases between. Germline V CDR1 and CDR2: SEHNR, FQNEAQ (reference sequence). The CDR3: CASSLGMGGTGKLFF. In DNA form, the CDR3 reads TGTGCCAGCAGCTTAGGAATGGGGGGAACCGGAAAACTGTTTTTT.

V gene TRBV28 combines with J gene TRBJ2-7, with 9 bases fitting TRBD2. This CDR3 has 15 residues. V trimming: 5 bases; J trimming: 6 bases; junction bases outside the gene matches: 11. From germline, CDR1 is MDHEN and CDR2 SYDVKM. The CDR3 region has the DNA TGTGCCAGCAGTCCCCCCGGGACTAGCAGCGGCGAGCAGTACTTC. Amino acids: CASSPPGTSSGEQYF.

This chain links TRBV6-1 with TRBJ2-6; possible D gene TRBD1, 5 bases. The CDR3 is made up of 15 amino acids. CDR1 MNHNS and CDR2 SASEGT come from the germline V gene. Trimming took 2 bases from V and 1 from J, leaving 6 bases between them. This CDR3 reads CASSEQGSGANVLTF. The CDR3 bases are TGTGCCAGCAGTGAACAGGGATCTGGGGCCAACGTCCTGACTTTC.

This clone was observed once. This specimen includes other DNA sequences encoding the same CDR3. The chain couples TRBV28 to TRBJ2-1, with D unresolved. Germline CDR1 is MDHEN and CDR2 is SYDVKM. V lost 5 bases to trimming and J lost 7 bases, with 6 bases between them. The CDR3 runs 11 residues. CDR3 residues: CASSPFNEQFF. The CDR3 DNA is TGTGCCAGCAGTCCTTTTAATGAGCAGTTCTTC.

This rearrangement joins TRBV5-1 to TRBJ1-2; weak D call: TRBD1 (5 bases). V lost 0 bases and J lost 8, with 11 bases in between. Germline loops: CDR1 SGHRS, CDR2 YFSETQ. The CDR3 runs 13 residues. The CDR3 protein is CASSLAGSVGYTF. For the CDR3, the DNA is TGCGCCAGCAGCTTGGCAGGGTCCGTAGGCTACACCTTC.

Written as DNA, the CDR3 is TGTGCCAGCAGGGCCGGGACAGGGCGCACAGATACGCAGTATTTT. Translating gives CASRAGTGRTDTQYF. V and J are TRBV7-9 and TRBJ2-3, with 9 positions matching TRBD1. Germline CDR1 reads SEHNR; CDR2 reads FQNEAQ (reference sequence). The V segment lost 6 bases and the J segment 1 base; nucleotides outside the gene matches: 5. The CDR3 runs 15 residues.

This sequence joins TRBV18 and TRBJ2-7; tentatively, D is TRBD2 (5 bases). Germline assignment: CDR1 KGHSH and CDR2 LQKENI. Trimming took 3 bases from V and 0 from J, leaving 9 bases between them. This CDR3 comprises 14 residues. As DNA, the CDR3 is TGTGCCAGCTCACCCCTCCGGGACTCCTACGAGCAGTACTTC. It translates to CASSPLRDSYEQYF.

CDR3 in DNA: TGTGCCAGCAGCGTAGGCTCCAGGGTAAACTATGGCTACACCTTC. Amino acid sequence: CASSVGSRVNYGYTF. This chain uses TRBV9 with TRBJ1-2, with a tentative D call TRBD1 (5 bases). Germline V lookup: CDR1 SGDLS, CDR2 YYNGEE. CDR3 length: 15 amino acids. Trimming removed 0 bases at V and 2 bases at J, with 11 bases between.

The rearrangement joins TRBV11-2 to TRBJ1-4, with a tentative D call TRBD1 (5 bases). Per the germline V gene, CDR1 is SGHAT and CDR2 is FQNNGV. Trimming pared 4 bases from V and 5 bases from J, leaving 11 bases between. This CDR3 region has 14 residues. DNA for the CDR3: TGTGCCAGCAGCTATACAGGTTTGAATGAAAAACTGTTTTTT. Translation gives CASSYTGLNEKLFF.